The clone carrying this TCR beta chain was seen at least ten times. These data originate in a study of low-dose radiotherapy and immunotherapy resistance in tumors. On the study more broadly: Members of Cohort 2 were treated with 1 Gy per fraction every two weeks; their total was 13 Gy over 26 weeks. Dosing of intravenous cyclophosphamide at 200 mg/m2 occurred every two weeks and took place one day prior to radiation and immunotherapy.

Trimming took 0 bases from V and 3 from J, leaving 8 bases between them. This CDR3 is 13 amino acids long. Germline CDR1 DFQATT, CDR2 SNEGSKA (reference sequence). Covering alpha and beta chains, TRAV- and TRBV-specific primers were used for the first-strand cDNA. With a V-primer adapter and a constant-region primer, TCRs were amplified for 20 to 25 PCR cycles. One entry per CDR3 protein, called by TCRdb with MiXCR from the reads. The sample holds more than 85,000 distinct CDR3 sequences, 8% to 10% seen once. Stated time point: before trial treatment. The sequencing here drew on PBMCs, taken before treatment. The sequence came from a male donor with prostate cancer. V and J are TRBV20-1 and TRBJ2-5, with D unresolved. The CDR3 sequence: CSARDGVEETQYF. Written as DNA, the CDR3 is TGCAGTGCTAGAGATGGAGTAGAAGAGACCCAGTACTTC.